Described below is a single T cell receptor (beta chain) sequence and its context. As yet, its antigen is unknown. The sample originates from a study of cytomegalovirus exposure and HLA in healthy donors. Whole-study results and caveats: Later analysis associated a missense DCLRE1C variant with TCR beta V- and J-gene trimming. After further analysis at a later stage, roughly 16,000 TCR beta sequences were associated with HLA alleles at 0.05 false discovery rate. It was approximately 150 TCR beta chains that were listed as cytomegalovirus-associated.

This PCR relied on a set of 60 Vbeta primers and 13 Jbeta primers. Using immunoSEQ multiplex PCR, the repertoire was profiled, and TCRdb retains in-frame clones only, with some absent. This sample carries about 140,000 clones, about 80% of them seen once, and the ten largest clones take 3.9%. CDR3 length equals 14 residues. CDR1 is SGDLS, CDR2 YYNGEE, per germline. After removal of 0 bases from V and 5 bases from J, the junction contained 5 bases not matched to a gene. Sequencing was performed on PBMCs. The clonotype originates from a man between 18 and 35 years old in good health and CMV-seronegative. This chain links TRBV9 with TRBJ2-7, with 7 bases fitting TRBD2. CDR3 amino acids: CASSVGGGPDEQYF. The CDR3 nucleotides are TGTGCCAGCAGCGTAGGGGGGGGACCCGACGAGCAGTACTTC.